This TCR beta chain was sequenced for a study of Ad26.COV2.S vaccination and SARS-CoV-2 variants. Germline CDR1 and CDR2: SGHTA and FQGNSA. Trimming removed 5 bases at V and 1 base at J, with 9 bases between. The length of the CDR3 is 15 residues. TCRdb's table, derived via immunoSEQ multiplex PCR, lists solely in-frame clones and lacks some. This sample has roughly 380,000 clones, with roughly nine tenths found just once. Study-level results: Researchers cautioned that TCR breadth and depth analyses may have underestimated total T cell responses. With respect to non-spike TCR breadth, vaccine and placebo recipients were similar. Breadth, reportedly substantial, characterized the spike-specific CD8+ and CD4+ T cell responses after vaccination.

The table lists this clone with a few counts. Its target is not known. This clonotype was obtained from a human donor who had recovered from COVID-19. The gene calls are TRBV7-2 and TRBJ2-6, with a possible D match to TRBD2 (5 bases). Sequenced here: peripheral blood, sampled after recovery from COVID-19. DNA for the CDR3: TGTGCCAGCAGCGGAGGTGGATCTGGGGCCAACGTCCTGACTTTC. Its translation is CASSGGGSGANVLTF.